The clone carrying this T cell receptor beta chain occurred once. Its antigen is as yet unknown. This entry belongs to a study of graft-versus-host responses after intestinal transplantation. Study-level information: Tacrolimus plus steroids were given to all recipients for 3 to 4 years, preceded by anti-thymocyte globulin induction.

General study points: Recipient marrow harbored GvH clones, some of which surfaced first in ileum or blood. Those patients showing graft-donor T cell macrochimerism displayed high graft-versus-host to host-versus-graft clonal ratios in allografts.

TCRdb keeps only in-frame clones here, not all; method: immunoSEQ multiplex PCR. The table shows more than 95,000 clones, with about 90% occurring only once. From germline, CDR1 is MNHEY and CDR2 SMNVEV (reference sequence). V was trimmed by 10 bases and J by 4 bases, leaving 19 bases between them. The CDR3 has 14 residues. This receptor was taken from a human donor who received an intestinal transplant. This sample comprised unstimulated CD4+ T cells sorted from spleen or lymph node cells, obtained before intestinal transplant. The chain has TRBV27 and TRBJ1-1; tentative D call: TRBD1 (6 bases). In DNA form, the CDR3 reads TGTGCCACCCTTAGGCAGGGGACGGCCACTGAAGCTTTCTTT. As protein: CATLRQGTATEAFF.